The rows below give T cell receptor beta chains drawn from one sample of a study of response to subunit inactivated influenza vaccine. TCRdb re-called the RT-PCR reads with MiXCR, one entry per CDR3 protein. The table lists around 790,000 distinct CDR3 sequences, 21% of them singletons, with 10% to 13% in the top ten. The source was PBMCs from blood, collected about 5 days after vaccination. The receptors here all came from a man aged 45-65 years who received an inactivated influenza vaccine. Both conserved end residues are part of each CDR3. The D gene is left open where the match is weak. Size is stated for part of the rows, as once, few or many counts, or as a class when the clone is expanded.

v_gene,j_gene,d_gene,abundance,CDR3nt,CDR3aa
TRBV12-3/TRBV12-4,TRBJ2-3,NA,many,TGTGCCAGCAGTTTGCGACAGACAGATACGCAGTATTTT,CASSLRQTDTQYF
TRBV3-1,TRBJ2-7,TRBD1,NA,TGTGCCAGCAGCGACGCAAACAGGGGATTCTACGAGCAGTACTTC,CASSDANRGFYEQYF
TRBV7-9,TRBJ2-7,NA,NA,TGTGCCAGCAGCTTACAGCTCTACGAGCAGTACTTC,CASSLQLYEQYF
TRBV12-3/TRBV12-4,TRBJ1-5,NA,few,TGTGCCACTAGCAGCTCGGGCAATCAGCCCCAGCATTTT,CATSSSGNQPQHF
TRBV16,TRBJ2-1,TRBD2,few,TGTGCCAGTGCAAGGTCAGCGGGACCTTCGGATAATGAGCAGTTCTTC,CASARSAGPSDNEQFF
TRBV5-1,TRBJ2-7,TRBD2,few,TGCGCCAGCAGCACACTAGCGGGAGACTACGAGCAGTACTTC,CASSTLAGDYEQYF
TRBV7-2,TRBJ1-5,TRBD1,few,TGTGCCAGCAGCTTATATGGGACAGGGAGTCAGCCCCAGCATTTT,CASSLYGTGSQPQHF
TRBV6-5,TRBJ1-2,NA,NA,TGTGCCAGCAGTTACTTTCCAGGGAACGATGGCTACACCTTC,CASSYFPGNDGYTF
TRBV29-1,TRBJ2-7,NA,many,TGCAGCGCTTTAACAGGGGGGGGCTCCTACGAGCAGTACTTC,CSALTGGGSYEQYF
TRBV20-1,TRBJ2-1,NA,NA,TGCAGTGCTTTCCGAGTGCGCAACACGCTTGATGAGCAGTTCTTC,CSAFRVRNTLDEQFF
TRBV5-6,TRBJ1-1,NA,NA,TGTGCCAGCAGCCGGGTGGAGGGGACTGAAGCTTTCTTT,CASSRVEGTEAFF
TRBV15,TRBJ1-2,NA,NA,TGTGCCACCAGCAGAGATTCGTCGGGTGGCTACACCTTC,CATSRDSSGGYTF
TRBV18,TRBJ2-5,TRBD2,many,TGTGCCAGCTCACCACGAATAGCGGGAGTGGAAGAGACCCAGTACTTC,CASSPRIAGVEETQYF
TRBV10-3,TRBJ1-2,NA,many,TGTGCCATCACCCTCGGGGGGGGGTATGGCTACACCTTC,CAITLGGGYGYTF
TRBV7-9,TRBJ2-1,NA,few,TGTGCCAGCAGCTTAGGGTCCTGGAATGAGCAGTTCTTC,CASSLGSWNEQFF
TRBV12-3/TRBV12-4,TRBJ1-1,NA,NA,TGTGCCAGCAGTTTTACCTTTTTTGGGGGTTGGAACACTGAAGCTTTCTTT,CASSFTFFGGWNTEAFF
TRBV24-1,TRBJ2-5,TRBD1,NA,TGTGCCACCAGTGATCCCTCGCCCGACAGGGTAGTAGAGACCCAGTACTTC,CATSDPSPDRVVETQYF
TRBV12-3/TRBV12-4,TRBJ2-3,NA,few,TGTGCCAGCAGTTTGTATGCAGGGGGGGTCAGTACAGATACGCAGTATTTT,CASSLYAGGVSTDTQYF
TRBV10-3,TRBJ1-1,TRBD1,few,TGTGCCATCAGGCCACAGGGGGTGAACACTGAAGCTTTCTTT,CAIRPQGVNTEAFF
TRBV30,TRBJ1-5,TRBD1,NA,TGTGCCTGGAGTGTATTTGGACAGGGTAGCAATCAGCCCCAGCATTTT,CAWSVFGQGSNQPQHF
TRBV12-3/TRBV12-4,TRBJ2-4,NA,few,TGTGCCAGCAGTTTGGAGGTGGGACGACCCAAAAACATTCAGTACTTC,CASSLEVGRPKNIQYF
TRBV9,TRBJ2-5,TRBD2,few,TGTGCCAGCAATGACGGGGGGGCCCAAGAGACCCAGTACTTC,CASNDGGAQETQYF
TRBV7-9,TRBJ2-7,NA,NA,TGTGCCAGCAGCCCAGGAAGAGGGCCAACCTACGAGCAGTACTTC,CASSPGRGPTYEQYF
TRBV20-1,TRBJ1-2,NA,NA,TGCAGTGCCACAGGCGGGGCCTGGGACTATGGCTACACCTTC,CSATGGAWDYGYTF
TRBV27,TRBJ2-7,TRBD1,NA,TGTGCCAGCAGAATAGGAGGGACAGGGACCTACGAGCAGTACTTC,CASRIGGTGTYEQYF
TRBV12-3/TRBV12-4,TRBJ2-7,TRBD2,few,TGTGCCAGCAGCCACACTAGCGGGGAAACCTACGAGCAGTACTTC,CASSHTSGETYEQYF
TRBV6-5,TRBJ1-2,NA,NA,TGTGCCAGCAGTTACGAGGTGGGGATCTATGGCTACACCTTC,CASSYEVGIYGYTF
TRBV5-4,TRBJ2-2,NA,NA,TGTGCCAGCAGCGGGTGGCAGGCGAACACCGGGGAGCTGTTTTTT,CASSGWQANTGELFF
TRBV27,TRBJ1-6,NA,NA,TGTGCCAGCAGTCAGACGACAGGAACTAATTCACCCCTCCACTTT,CASSQTTGTNSPLHF
TRBV2,TRBJ1-5,TRBD1,many,TGTGCCAGCAGCGCAGACAGGGAAGGACAGCCCCAGCATTTT,CASSADREGQPQHF
TRBV30,TRBJ2-2,NA,NA,TGTGCCTGGTTTGACCAGAACACCGGGGAGCTGTTTTTT,CAWFDQNTGELFF
TRBV7-9,TRBJ2-5,TRBD1,many,TGTGCCAGCAGCGCGACAGGGGGCCAAGAGACCCAGTACTTC,CASSATGGQETQYF
TRBV3-1,TRBJ1-4,TRBD1,NA,TGTGCCAGCAGCCAAGGGACAGGGCCGTATGAAAAACTGTTTTTT,CASSQGTGPYEKLFF
TRBV25-1,TRBJ1-4,NA,NA,TGTGCCAGCAGTGGCTTGGTGGGCACTAATGAAAAACTGTTTTTT,CASSGLVGTNEKLFF
TRBV2,TRBJ2-1,TRBD2,NA,TGTGCCAGCAGTGGAGGACTAGCTCTTGAGCAGTTCTTC,CASSGGLALEQFF
TRBV4-3,TRBJ1-1,NA,few,TGCGCCAGCAGCCACGGGGGGTTGCACACTGAAGCTTTCTTT,CASSHGGLHTEAFF
TRBV6-2/TRBV6-3,TRBJ2-1,TRBD1,few,TGTGCCAGCAGACGGACAGGGGAGATCTCCTACAATGAGCAGTTCTTC,CASRRTGEISYNEQFF
TRBV29-1,TRBJ2-7,NA,NA,TGCAGCGTCGCCCCAGGGACCCACGAGCAGTACTTC,CSVAPGTHEQYF
TRBV14,TRBJ1-2,NA,few,TGTGCCAGCAGCCAAGGCAGGCTCTCTGGCTACACCTTC,CASSQGRLSGYTF
TRBV5-1,TRBJ2-3,TRBD2,NA,TGCGCCAGCAGCCCCCCCGGGACTAGCGCGACAGATACGCAGTATTTT,CASSPPGTSATDTQYF
TRBV6-6,TRBJ2-3,NA,few,TGTGCCAGCAGATCAGGGGATGCAGATACGCAGTATTTT,CASRSGDADTQYF
TRBV27,TRBJ2-5,TRBD2,few,TGTGCCAGCAGTAAAGCTAGCGGGGGGGCCAAAGAGACCCAGTACTTC,CASSKASGGAKETQYF
TRBV28,TRBJ1-2,TRBD1,NA,TGTGCCAGCAGTTTGGGGGACAGGGAGAACAGGATGAACACCTTC,CASSLGDRENRMNTF
TRBV6-5,TRBJ2-5,TRBD1,few,TGTGCCAGCAGTTACTCTACAGGGGGCCCCAAGACCCAGTACTTC,CASSYSTGGPKTQYF
TRBV7-9,TRBJ2-5,NA,NA,TGTGCCAGCACCCACGGAGAAGAGACCCAGTACTTC,CASTHGEETQYF
TRBV4-1,TRBJ2-5,TRBD2,NA,TGCGCCAGCAGCCAAGGGACTAGCGGGAGAAGAGAGACCCAGTACTTC,CASSQGTSGRRETQYF
TRBV29-1,TRBJ2-5,TRBD1,many,TGCAGCGTTGAAGGCAGGGGGTACCAAGAGACCCAGTACTTC,CSVEGRGYQETQYF
TRBV9,TRBJ2-6,NA,NA,TGTGCCAGCAGCTTCGACACGTCTGGGGCCAACGTCCTGACTTTC,CASSFDTSGANVLTF
TRBV6-5,TRBJ1-2,NA,few,TGTGCCAGCAGTTACTGGGCGGGGGAGGTCTATGGCTACACCTTC,CASSYWAGEVYGYTF
TRBV5-1,TRBJ2-6,NA,few,TGCGCCAGCAGCCTCCGACCACAGGGAACCTCTGGGGCCAACGTCCTGACTTTC,CASSLRPQGTSGANVLTF
TRBV7-6,TRBJ2-2,NA,NA,TGTGCCAGCAGCCCCGCGGTCAACACCGGGGAGCTGTTTTTT,CASSPAVNTGELFF
TRBV15,TRBJ2-3,TRBD2,NA,TGTGCCACCAGCCCTTGGACTAGCGGGGGCCAGCCACCTAGCACAGATACGCAGTATTTT,CATSPWTSGGQPPSTDTQYF